The 32 T cell receptor beta chains presented below share a single source sample, sequenced in a study of Graves' ophthalmopathy and Graves' hyperthyroidism listed by TCRdb under 2018. Reads for this sample came from an Illumina HiSeq 2000. For repertoire sequencing, TCR beta CDR3 regions were amplified from RNA transcripts. The first round of RT-PCR was done with HTBI primers and the Qiagen OneStep RT-PCR kit, and was followed by a second round of multiplex PCR, then size selection and purification. TCRdb ran its own pipeline on the public reads, namely fastp trimming at Q25 and MiXCR clone calling, and kept in-frame beta chains. Every CDR3 protein is listed once, alongside the most common genes and DNA of its rows. A total of some 350,000 distinct CDR3 sequences appear in this sample, roughly a sixth of them only once. The ten most abundant clones make up 2.4% of the sample. Source material: peripheral blood. These receptors were obtained from an adult woman with stable Graves' hyperthyroidism.

This clonotype has at least ten counts. The chain uses TRBV28 and TRBJ2-5; D assignment may be TRBD1 or TRBD2 (5 bases each). The CDR3 runs 17 residues. Trimming took off 4 bases at V and 6 bases at J, with 24 bases between the two ends. From germline, CDR1 is MDHEN and CDR2 SYDVKM. The CDR3 sequence is CASSSSPWGRGPKTQYF. The CDR3 DNA reads TGTGCCAGCAGTTCATCCCCGTGGGGACGGGGACCAAAGACCCAGTACTTC. The variable domain in full, with the rest retrieved from reference TRBV28 and TRBJ2-5, is DVKVTQSSRYLVKRTGEKVFLECVQDMDHENMFWYRQDPGLGLRLIYFSYDVKMKEKGDIPEGYSVSREKKERFSLILESASTNQTSMYLCASSSSPWGRGPKTQYFGPGTRLLVL.

Many counts were recorded for this clonotype. The rearrangement links TRBV11-3 to TRBJ2-2; D remains ambiguous. The CDR3 totals 12 residues. Germline-derived CDR1 and CDR2 are SGHNT and YENEEA. Between the trimmed V and J ends, which lost 6 bases and 1 base, there was a span of 3 bases. This CDR3 is CASSVNTGELFF. The CDR3 coding sequence is TGTGCCAGCAGTGTGAACACCGGGGAGCTGTTTTTT.

Notes on this clonotype: Mismatch with germline at one junction end may stem from a read error. The rearrangement links TRBV7-6 to TRBJ2-5, with D tentatively TRBD1 or TRBD2 (7 bases each). This CDR3 contains 18 residues. Germline CDR1 is SGHVS and CDR2 is FNYEAQ. CDR3 DNA: TGTGCCAGCAGCTCGACAATTTCAGGGGGACTATACCAAGAGACCAAGTACTTC. This codes for CASSSTISGGLYQETKYF.

This clonotype was detected many times. The chain employs TRBV12-3 or TRBV12-4 and TRBJ2-2, with TRBD1 matching 8 bases. The CDR3 totals 15 residues. J gave up 1 base and V 7 bases, and 5 bases lay outside the gene matches. In DNA form, the CDR3 reads TGTGCCAGCATCCCGGGACAGGTGAACACCGGGGAGCTGTTTTTT. This sequence encodes CASIPGQVNTGELFF.

This clonotype was counted many times. This chain's CDR3 is CSARERLGDNQPQHF. The DNA of the CDR3 is TGCAGTGCTAGAGAGCGGCTAGGGGACAATCAGCCCCAGCATTTT. The J gene is TRBJ1-5, the V gene TRBV20-1; the D gene is possibly TRBD1 (5 bases). The germline V gene has CDR1 DFQATT and CDR2 SNEGSKA (reference sequence). V lost 0 bases and J lost 3, with 12 bases in between. The CDR3 consists of 15 residues.

This clonotype was picked up a small number of times. The chain carries TRBV4-1 and TRBJ2-4; 12 positions match TRBD2. The ends lost 6 bases at V and 0 bases at J; junction bases unmatched: 12. The V gene's germline CDR1 is MGHRA and CDR2 YSYEKL. The CDR3 consists of 19 residues. CDR3 DNA: TGCGCCAGCAGTCCCCGGGGACTAGCGGGCCCCCTAGCCAAAAACATTCAGTACTTC. Its protein is CASSPRGLAGPLAKNIQYF.

There are many counts of this clonotype. This chain connects TRBV6-5 to TRBJ2-7, with unresolved D. Trimming removed 6 bases at V and 4 bases at J, with 13 bases between. CDR3 size: 13 residues. CDR1 is MNHEY, CDR2 SVGAGI, per germline. The CDR3 DNA sequence: TGTGCCAGCAGAGTGCCAGGAACTTACGAGCAGTACTTC. This sequence encodes CASRVPGTYEQYF.

The chain is built from TRBV28 and TRBJ2-7; TRBD1 agrees at 8 bases. Per germline, CDR1 MDHEN and CDR2 SYDVKM. The CDR3 is made up of 13 amino acids. The ends lost 5 bases at V and 5 bases at J; junction bases unmatched: 5. CDR3 loop: CASSEGQVDEQYF. The CDR3 coding sequence is TGTGCCAGCAGTGAGGGACAGGTTGACGAGCAGTACTTC.

This clonotype was detected ten times or more. The chain carries TRBV3-1 and TRBJ2-7, with 8 bases that match TRBD1. CDR1 and CDR2 from the germline V gene are LGHDT and YNNKEL (reference sequence). With V trimmed by 4 bases and J by 3 bases, 8 bases remained unmatched. The CDR3 is 15 amino acids. The CDR3 reads CASSPSGGERYEQYF. DNA of the CDR3: TGTGCCAGCAGCCCCTCAGGGGGCGAACGCTACGAGCAGTACTTC.

This clonotype has at least ten counts. This chain uses TRBV15 with TRBJ1-5, with D tentatively TRBD1 (5 bases). With 1 base removed from V and 1 base from J, the gap between germline ends came to 8 bases. The CDR3 has 15 amino acids. Germline V gives CDR1 LNHNV, CDR2 YYDKDF (reference sequence). In DNA form, the CDR3 reads TGTGCCACCAGCAGAGCCCCAGGGAGCAATCAGCCCCAGCATTTT. This translates into CATSRAPGSNQPQHF.

Many counts were recorded for this clonotype. The chain employs TRBV28 and TRBJ1-1; D is possibly TRBD1 (6 bases). Germline CDR1 reads MDHEN; CDR2 reads SYDVKM. V gave up 5 bases and J gave up 11 bases, with 18 bases separating them. This CDR3 is 13 amino acids long. The CDR3, as DNA: TGTGCCAGCAGTCTCCCGGGGGGCATGGGGGCTTTCTTT. Translating it yields CASSLPGGMGAFF.

The gene calls are TRBV12-5 and TRBJ2-7, with D perhaps matching TRBD1 (6 bases). The germline V gene encodes CDR1 LGHNT and CDR2 FRNRAP. The CDR3 extends over 13 amino acids. Trimming removed 1 base at V and 6 bases at J, with 10 bases between. As DNA, the CDR3 is TGTGCTAGTGGTTTGGGGCTAGGGGGCGAGCAGTACTTC. The encoded protein is CASGLGLGGEQYF.

This clonotype occurred many times. This chain joins TRBV15 and TRBJ1-2; the D gene is possibly TRBD1 (5 bases). V lost 0 bases and J 6 bases, leaving 11 bases between the germline ends. This CDR3 region has 14 residues. Germline CDR1 reads LNHNV; CDR2 reads YYDKDF (reference sequence). CDR3 bases: TGTGCCACCAGCAGAGACAGGGTAGGGGATGGCTACACCTTC. Translation gives CATSRDRVGDGYTF.

This clonotype occurred many times. As DNA, the CDR3 is TGTGCCAGCAGCTTAGGGGACTCGAGCTCCTACGAGCAGTACTTC. Its translation is CASSLGDSSSYEQYF. The genes are TRBV7-9 and TRBJ2-7; D perhaps matches TRBD2 (6 bases). The CDR3 runs 15 residues. In germline, CDR1 is SEHNR, CDR2 FQNEAQ (reference sequence). V lost 1 base, J lost 0 bases, and 10 bases lay in between.

V gene TRBV7-2 combines with J gene TRBJ1-1; tentative D call: TRBD1 (5 bases). Per germline, CDR1 SGHTA and CDR2 FQGNSA. The CDR3 consists of 13 residues. Trimming shortened V by 2 bases and J by 10 bases, and 14 bases separated the two germline ends. CDR3 nucleotide sequence: TGTGCCAGCAGCTTATCAGGGCCCGAACGAGCTTTCTTT. This sequence encodes CASSLSGPERAFF.

In this sample, this clonotype turned up a few times. A much larger clone lies one base from this, so it may be a read error. The rearrangement uses TRBV7-2 and TRBJ2-5; 9 positions agree with TRBD2. There are 12 residues in the CDR3. Germline CDR1 and CDR2: SGHTA and FQGNSA. The CDR3 spells CAGSLTSGPVYF. In nucleotides, the CDR3 is TGTGCCGGCAGTTTGACTAGCGGCCCGGTGTACTTC. The full variable domain, rest sourced from reference TRBV7-2 and TRBJ2-5, is GAGVSQSPSNKVTEKGKDVELRCDPISGHTALYWYRQSLGQGLEFLIYFQGNSAPDKSGLPSDRFSAERTGGSVSTLTIQRTQQEDSAVYLCAGSLTSGPVYFGPGTRLLVL.

This clonotype was recorded many times. CDR3 coding DNA: TGCGCCAGCAGCTTGGCGGGACCGACAGACGAGCAGTACTTC. The encoded protein is CASSLAGPTDEQYF. J is TRBJ2-7 and V is TRBV5-1; D possibly uses TRBD1 or TRBD2 (5 bases each). V shed 0 bases and J shed 5 bases, with 12 bases lying between them. Germline CDR1 is SGHRS and CDR2 is YFSETQ. The CDR3 is 14 amino acids.

This chain joins TRBV6-5 and TRBJ1-2, with a weak D call TRBD1 (5 bases). The CDR3 has 14 amino acids. Trimming took 2 bases from V and 1 from J, leaving 8 bases between them. CDR1 and CDR2 from the germline V gene are MNHEY and SVGAGI. The CDR3 region is CASSYVQGNYGYTF. DNA of the CDR3: TGTGCCAGCAGTTACGTTCAGGGTAACTATGGCTACACCTTC.

This clonotype was recorded at least ten times. The V call is TRBV12-3 or TRBV12-4, the J call TRBJ1-5; 9 bases align to TRBD1. V lost 6 bases to trimming and J lost 7 bases; unmatched junction nucleotides: 4. The CDR3 length is 13 residues. The CDR3 reads CASSSDRGQPQHF. The DNA of the CDR3 is TGTGCCAGCAGCTCGGACAGGGGACAGCCCCAGCATTTT.

This clonotype has at least ten counts. This sequence joins TRBV30 and TRBJ1-1, with D unresolved. The V end lost 0 bases, the J end lost 2 bases, and 7 bases lay between the germline ends. Per germline, CDR1 GTSNPN and CDR2 SVGIG (reference sequence). The CDR3 length is 13 residues. The CDR3 DNA is TGTGCCTGGAGTGTACAAAGAAACACTGAAGCTTTCTTT. Translation gives CAWSVQRNTEAFF.

This clonotype appeared many times. The chain links TRBV29-1 to TRBJ1-1; D is undetermined. CDR3 length equals 13 residues. Deletions cut 4 bases from V and 1 base from J, with 10 bases between. Germline V CDR1 and CDR2: SQVTM, ANQGSEA. CDR3 sequence reads: CSVADDGNTEAFF. In DNA, the CDR3 is TGCAGCGTTGCGGACGACGGGAACACTGAAGCTTTCTTT.

At least ten counts were recorded for this clonotype. The V gene is TRBV7-2, the J gene TRBJ2-7; the match to TRBD2 covers 13 bases. V gave up 5 bases and J gave up 5 bases; unmatched junction bases: 9. There are 16 residues in the CDR3. Germline V gene lookup returns CDR1 SGHTA and CDR2 FQGNSA. In nucleotides, the CDR3 is TGTGCCAGCAGCCTACCGGGACTAGCGGGGATTAACGAGCAGTACTTC. It yields the protein CASSLPGLAGINEQYF.

This clonotype was recorded once. V gene TRBV3-1 combines with J gene TRBJ2-7, with D maybe TRBD1 (6 bases). This CDR3 spans 15 amino acids. Germline V gene data show CDR1 as LGHDT and CDR2 as YNNKEL (reference sequence). Trimming pared 4 bases from V and 6 bases from J, leaving 19 bases between. CDR3 in DNA: TGTGCCAGCAGCCGAAGAAGAGGGGGATCGGGCGAGCAGTACTTC. Translated, it gives CASSRRRGGSGEQYF.

The chain employs TRBV15 and TRBJ1-1; D call uncertain. This CDR3 is built from 16 residues. V lost 0 bases and J lost 4, with 15 bases in between. Germline values: CDR1 LNHNV, CDR2 YYDKDF (reference sequence). This CDR3 reads CATSRDLKGIGTEAFF. The CDR3 nucleotides read TGTGCCACCAGCAGAGATCTTAAAGGGATCGGCACTGAAGCTTTCTTT.

This clonotype was counted ten times or more. A much larger clone lies a single base off, so this may be a read error. The chain is built from TRBV6-2 or TRBV6-3 and TRBJ2-5, with unresolved D. Germline-derived CDR1 and CDR2 are MNHEY and SVGEGT. This CDR3 is 13 amino acids long. The CDR3 region has the DNA TGTGCCAGCAGTTATCAGAGTCAAGAGACCCTGTACTTC. Translated, it gives CASSYQSQETLYF.

This clonotype was seen many times. CDR3 in DNA: TGTGCCAGCAGTTTGCGGCGGGGGACCTACGAGCAGTACTTC. It translates to CASSLRRGTYEQYF. The chain combines TRBV6-5 with TRBJ2-7; 7 positions match TRBD2. CDR3 length equals 14 residues. Germline CDR1 is MNHEY and CDR2 is SVGAGI. The ends lost 4 bases at V and 2 bases at J; junction bases unmatched: 5.

This clonotype came up many times. The V and J genes are TRBV5-1 and TRBJ1-1, with 7 bases aligning to TRBD1. Unmatched junction bases numbered 3, after V lost 0 bases and J lost 1 base. The length of the CDR3 is 15 residues. The germline CDR1 and CDR2 sequences are SGHRS and YFSETQ. Written as DNA, the CDR3 is TGCGCCAGCAGCTTGGAGGCAGGGGGGAACACTGAAGCTTTCTTT. Its protein is CASSLEAGGNTEAFF. Full variable domain (outside the CDR3, taken from reference TRBV5-1 and TRBJ1-1): KAGVTQTPRYLIKTRGQQVTLSCSPISGHRSVSWYQQTPGQGLQFLFEYFSETQRNKGNFPGRFSGRQFSNSRSEMNVSTLELGDSALYLCASSLEAGGNTEAFFGQGTRLTVV.

With respect to this clonotype: This may come from a read error, since a much larger clone is one base off. The conserved final phenylalanine or tryptophan is absent from the CDR3, which likely points to a read error. V and J are TRBV27 and TRBJ1-1; possible D gene TRBD1, 5 bases. From germline, CDR1 is MNHEY and CDR2 SMNVEV (reference sequence). This CDR3 has 14 amino acids. CDR3 bases: TGTGCCAGCAGTTGGAAGGGGCCGAACACTAAAGCTTTCTCT. It yields the protein CASSWKGPNTKAFS.

This clonotype has ten or more counts. The chain carries TRBV28 and TRBJ1-5, with D possibly TRBD1 on 6 matching bases. The V end was cut by 5 bases, the J end by 7 bases, with 15 bases between. The CDR3 is made up of 14 amino acids. The V gene's germline CDR1 is MDHEN and CDR2 SYDVKM. CDR3 protein: CASSSYREEQPQHF. The CDR3 DNA sequence: TGTGCCAGCAGTAGTTACAGGGAGGAGCAGCCCCAGCATTTT.

Many counts were recorded for this clonotype. The gene calls are TRBV29-1 and TRBJ1-1, with D tentatively TRBD1 (5 bases). The ends were cut back, 5 bases at V and 3 bases at J, with 16 bases in the middle. The CDR3 extends over 14 amino acids. Germline CDR1 is SQVTM and CDR2 is ANQGSEA. Written as DNA, the CDR3 is TGCAGCGTTCTCGTGAGGGGCCGAGACACTGAAGCTTTCTTT. It translates to CSVLVRGRDTEAFF.

This clonotype was recorded only once. This rearrangement joins TRBV30 to TRBJ1-3, with D possibly being TRBD1 (6 bases). Germline V gene data show CDR1 as GTSNPN and CDR2 as SVGIG (reference sequence). V was pared by 0 bases and J by 0 bases, with 12 bases between. The CDR3 is made up of 16 amino acids. The CDR3 loop reads CAWSVRGTSSGNTIYF. The CDR3 bases are TGTGCCTGGAGTGTCAGGGGAACTAGCTCTGGAAACACCATATATTTT.

This clonotype was counted at least ten times. This chain uses TRBV7-2 with TRBJ2-7; D remains ambiguous. V was clipped by 0 bases and J by 3 bases, with 9 bases between them. From germline, CDR1 is SGHTA and CDR2 FQGNSA. The CDR3 has 14 residues. Here the CDR3 DNA reads TGTGCCAGCAGCTTAGCCTGGGTAGGCTACGAGCAGTACTTC. Protein product: CASSLAWVGYEQYF.